These T cell receptor beta chains were read from a single sample in a study of blood T cell repertoires in COVID-19. Generated by immunoSEQ multiplex PCR, the TCRdb table keeps only in-frame clones and is missing some. The sample carries under 150,000 clones, approximately 81% recorded once. Sequenced: peripheral blood. Receptors were obtained from a woman aged 55-75 years with active or convalescent COVID-19. CDR3s include the opening cysteine and the closing phenylalanine or tryptophan.

V	J	CDR3
TRBV2	TRBJ1-1	CASSPGGTGGVTEAFF
TRBV11-1	TRBJ1-6	CASSQGQKNSPLHF
TRBV5-1	TRBJ2-2	CASSGGTTSVGGELFF
TRBV19	TRBJ1-2	CASTGTGQGLYGYTF
TRBV7-2	TRBJ2-1	CASSLVSDNEQFF
TRBV6-2/TRBV6-3	TRBJ1-5	CASSPYVFSSNQPQHF
TRBV5-6	TRBJ1-2	CASSYIQDRVEGGYTF
TRBV5-1	TRBJ2-1	CASSLAGNEQFF
TRBV5-1	TRBJ2-3	CASSGLAGGPRDTQYF
TRBV6-1	TRBJ1-3	CASSDRTGETGNTIYF
TRBV2	TRBJ1-6	CAVTGVGATLHF
TRBV18	TRBJ2-7	CASSPVRDRGFGNEQYF
TRBV5-1	TRBJ1-1	CASSEPGLMNTEAFF
TRBV10-3	TRBJ2-7	CAISGTGVGEQYF
TRBV14	TRBJ1-6	CASSQEVRAAPLHF
TRBV6-5	TRBJ1-6	CASSYSNWGQGGPLHF
TRBV4-1	TRBJ2-1	CASSRTTSGLYNEQFF
TRBV7-7	TRBJ2-1	CASSIGLAEYNEQFF
TRBV5-6	TRBJ2-2	CASSLALRGSTGELFF
TRBV4-1	TRBJ2-7	CASSQGHRGSYEQYF
TRBV4-3	TRBJ2-7	CASSQETLAGVLGDEQYF
TRBV6-5	TRBJ2-2	CASSWGTGAGELFF
TRBV15	TRBJ2-1	CATSRGSGRVNNEQFF
TRBV5-1	TRBJ1-4	CASSSLTGTNEKLFF
TRBV7-8	TRBJ2-1	CASSLTRFVEQFF
TRBV6-5	TRBJ2-7	CASSPSGFSYEQYF
TRBV6-2/TRBV6-3	TRBJ1-2	CASSYGQAFYGYTF
TRBV12-3/TRBV12-4	TRBJ2-3	CASRPGLADTQYF
TRBV9	TRBJ2-5	CASSASSQETQYF
TRBV6-5	TRBJ2-4	CASRGSWQGKNIQYF
TRBV5-1	TRBJ2-7	CASSLGSEGFYEQYF
TRBV6-2/TRBV6-3	TRBJ1-2	CASSLRVGTADGYTF
TRBV28	TRBJ1-5	CASSLWWQRGNQPQHF
TRBV18	TRBJ2-3	CASSPARGTDTQYF
TRBV4-2	TRBJ2-1	CASSPRTGALRNEQFF
TRBV9	TRBJ2-2	CASSVEAGVRTGELFF
TRBV7-8	TRBJ2-3	CASSLVTGGSTDTQYF
TRBV27	TRBJ2-7	CASRKFGTGDEQYF
TRBV28	TRBJ1-1	CASSLEQGPATEAFF
TRBV5-1	TRBJ1-6	CASSFGTEHSPLHF
TRBV7-2	TRBJ1-3	CASSLMRGHTGNTIYF
TRBV27	TRBJ1-4	CASRVGGENEKLFF
TRBV6-5	TRBJ2-7	CASSYSYRAYEQYF
TRBV19	TRBJ1-2	CASSPQARTNYGYTF